This T cell receptor beta chain was recorded in a study of metastatic and nonmetastatic thyroid tumors. Overall study context: Samples came from malignant and benign thyroid patients, and repertoires were compared across blood and tumor or nodule tissue. Findings and limits, study-wide: In both blood and tumor samples, TCR beta diversity was reported significantly higher for malignant than benign nodules.

In this sample, this clone turned up once. Its matching antigen is unknown. Per the original methods: In papillary thyroid cancer, a distant-metastasis classifier was built using CDR3 differences across clinicopathological groups. TCRdb reanalyzed the PCR reads via MiXCR. What appears here as the V and J calls and clone size reflects TCRdb's work, not the paper's. The data hold 15,000 to 20,000 clones, with about 27% observed a single time. CDR3 size: 14 residues. V lost 4 bases and J lost 6, with 17 bases in between. Germline-derived CDR1 and CDR2 are SGHTS and YDEGEE. Before thyroid surgery, none of the patients had received any treatment.

The chain couples TRBV5-8 to TRBJ2-7; D is perhaps TRBD2 (6 bases). The sequence was collected from a female donor with papillary thyroid cancer or a benign thyroid nodule (not recorded which). Some clones in this sample may be carry-over from other donors' samples. Sequenced material: tumor tissue. The CDR3: CASSLERSGGEQYF. Here the CDR3 DNA reads TGTGCCAGCAGCCTAGAGAGGTCCGGGGGCGAGCAGTACTTC.